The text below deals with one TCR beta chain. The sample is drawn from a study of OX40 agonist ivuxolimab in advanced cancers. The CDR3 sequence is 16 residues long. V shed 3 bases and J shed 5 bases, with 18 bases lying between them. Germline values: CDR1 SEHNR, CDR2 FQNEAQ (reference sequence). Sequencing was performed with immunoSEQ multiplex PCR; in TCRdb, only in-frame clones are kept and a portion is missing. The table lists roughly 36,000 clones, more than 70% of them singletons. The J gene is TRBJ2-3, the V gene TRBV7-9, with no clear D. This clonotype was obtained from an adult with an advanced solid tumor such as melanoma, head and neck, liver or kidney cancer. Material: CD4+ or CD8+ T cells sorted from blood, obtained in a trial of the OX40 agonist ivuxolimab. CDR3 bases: TGTGCCAGCAGCTTTCCCACAGTTAGGGAACGAGATACGCAGTATTTT. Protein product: CASSFPTVRERDTQYF.